Listed below are T cell receptor beta chains from one sample, sequenced in a study of TIL therapy for anti-PD-1-resistant metastatic lung cancer. Profiling relied on immunoSEQ multiplex PCR, and the TCRdb table lists in-frame clones only, not all of them. Of 9,500 to 15,000 clones in the sample, approximately 59% were seen once. The sample consisted of tumor tissue, taken at baseline. These receptors were taken from a person between 30 and 79 years old with non-small cell lung cancer. Both conserved end residues are part of each CDR3. D genes are given only for firm matches. Clone size is given for some rows only: seen once, a few or many times, or a class if the clone is expanded.

d_gene	j_gene	abundance	v_gene	CDR3aa	CDR3nt
TRBD1	TRBJ2-2	.	TRBV6-1	CASSDWAGGVTGELFF	TGTGCCAGCAGTGACTGGGCAGGGGGCGTTACCGGGGAGCTGTTTTTT
.	TRBJ2-3	.	TRBV6-5	CASSYSRYTDTQYF	TGTGCCAGCAGTTACTCCCGCTATACAGATACGCAGTATTTT
.	TRBJ2-1	.	TRBV6-4	CASSIADGYNEQFF	TGTGCCAGCAGTATAGCAGATGGGTACAATGAGCAGTTCTTC
.	TRBJ2-7	.	TRBV18	CASSPKVDYEQYF	TGTGCCAGCTCACCTAAAGTGGATTACGAGCAGTACTTC
.	TRBJ2-3	.	TRBV7-9	CASSLRSEGDTQYF	TGTGCCAGCAGCTTAAGATCGGAAGGGGATACGCAGTATTTT
.	TRBJ1-6	medium-sized	TRBV6-4	CASSDGRNSPLHF	TGTGCCAGCAGTGACGGGCGGAATTCACCCCTCCACTTT
TRBD2	TRBJ2-7	.	TRBV27	CASSLKLVAGGSAYEQYF	TGTGCCAGCAGTTTAAAGTTGGTAGCGGGGGGGTCCGCCTACGAGCAGTACTTC
.	TRBJ2-1	.	TRBV18	CASSPPVRSYNEQFF	TGTGCCAGCTCACCACCAGTTCGATCCTACAATGAGCAGTTCTTC
.	TRBJ2-1	once	TRBV9	CASSVDSYNEQFF	TGTGCCAGCAGCGTAGACTCCTACAATGAGCAGTTCTTC
TRBD1	TRBJ1-6	few	TRBV27	CASSLSPGQGIGRTLHF	TGTGCCAGCAGTTTATCGCCGGGACAGGGTATAGGAAGGACCCTCCACTTT
.	TRBJ2-3	few	TRBV21-1	CASSTLAWGTADTQYF	TGTGCCAGCAGCACGTTGGCTTGGGGAACAGCAGATACGCAGTATTTT
TRBD2	TRBJ2-1	.	TRBV7-2	CASSGGLAGESDEQFF	TGTGCCAGCAGCGGGGGACTAGCGGGAGAGTCGGATGAGCAGTTCTTC
.	TRBJ1-2	.	TRBV5-1	CASSLAGEGYTF	TGCGCCAGCAGCTTGGCAGGGGAAGGCTACACCTTC
TRBD1	TRBJ1-4	.	TRBV4-2	CASSQGEQGRRKLFF	TGTGCCAGCAGCCAAGGGGAACAGGGGAGGAGAAAACTGTTTTTT
.	TRBJ1-3	.	TRBV3-1/TRBV3-2	CASSQAGTVSGNTIYF	TGTGCCAGCAGCCAAGCCGGCACAGTCTCTGGAAACACCATATATTTT
.	TRBJ1-1	once	TRBV5-1	CASSEQNTEAFF	TGCGCCAGCAGCGAGCAGAACACTGAAGCTTTCTTT
.	TRBJ1-5	.	TRBV12-3/TRBV12-4	CASSLRTNQPQHF	TGTGCCAGCAGTTTACGGACAAATCAGCCCCAGCATTTT
.	TRBJ2-4	.	TRBV28	CASSSDIAKNIQYF	TGTGCCAGCAGTTCGGACATAGCCAAAAACATTCAGTACTTC
.	TRBJ1-1	.	TRBV27	CASWMNTEAFF	TGTGCCAGCTGGATGAACACTGAAGCTTTCTTT
.	TRBJ2-2	.	TRBV3-1/TRBV3-2	CASSPSVTGELFF	TGTGCCAGCAGCCCTAGCGTCACCGGGGAGCTGTTTTTT
.	TRBJ1-1	few	TRBV4-2	CASSQVNSGYTEAFF	TGTGCCAGCAGCCAAGTAAATTCGGGGTACACTGAAGCTTTCTTT
.	TRBJ2-3	few	TRBV6-6	CASSFMGLRTDTQYF	TGTGCCAGCAGTTTTATGGGACTCCGCACAGATACGCAGTATTTT
.	TRBJ2-7	.	TRBV27	CASSPLPPGGYEQYF	TGTGCCAGCAGTCCCCTTCCTCCTGGGGGCTACGAGCAGTACTTC
.	TRBJ2-7	few	TRBV20-1	CSASPSGAGEQYF	TGCAGTGCTAGTCCTTCGGGGGCTGGCGAGCAGTACTTC
TRBD1	TRBJ1-4	few	TRBV27	CASRVPGTERKTVF	TGTGCCAGCAGAGTCCCTGGGACAGAAAGAAAAACTGTTTTT
.	TRBJ1-1	few	TRBV30	CAWSVSHRVMSTEAFF	TGTGCCTGGAGTGTATCCCACAGGGTTATGAGCACTGAAGCTTTCTTT
.	TRBJ1-2	.	TRBV28	CASSGDFDSHGYTF	TGTGCCAGCAGCGGGGATTTCGACAGCCATGGCTACACCTTC
.	TRBJ1-1	.	TRBV12-3/TRBV12-4	CASSLWGYTEAFF	TGTGCCAGCAGTTTGTGGGGATACACTGAAGCTTTCTTT
.	TRBJ2-5	few	TRBV9	CASSVGNSPETQYF	TGTGCCAGCAGCGTAGGGAATAGCCCGGAGACCCAGTACTTC
TRBD1	TRBJ1-4	few	TRBV28	CASTWTGKGGNEKLFF	TGTGCCAGCACCTGGACAGGGAAAGGGGGTAATGAAAAACTGTTTTTT
.	TRBJ1-2	.	TRBV24-1	CATSDPRGDSGGYTF	TGTGCCACCAGTGATCCCCGAGGGGATAGCGGGGGCTACACCTTC
TRBD1	TRBJ2-3	few	TRBV5-1	CASSLVGTGPTDTQYF	TGCGCCAGCAGCTTGGTAGGGACAGGCCCCACAGATACGCAGTATTTT
.	TRBJ2-7	.	TRBV5-6	CASTPSEQYF	TGTGCCAGCACCCCCAGCGAGCAGTACTTC
.	TRBJ2-1	once	TRBV29-1	CSVGYNEQFF	TGCAGCGTTGGATACAATGAGCAGTTCTTC
TRBD1	TRBJ2-3	once	TRBV11-2	CASSSPGQGALF	TGTGCCAGCAGCTCCCCGGGACAGGGGGCCCTGTTT
.	TRBJ2-3	few	TRBV5-1	CASSVNGGVTDTQYF	TGCGCCAGCAGCGTCAACGGGGGAGTTACAGATACGCAGTATTTT
.	TRBJ1-5	.	TRBV30	CAWSLAHNQPQHF	TGTGCCTGGAGCTTGGCCCACAATCAGCCCCAGCATTTT
.	TRBJ2-7	.	TRBV5-1	CASSLAWDTYEQYF	TGCGCCAGCAGCTTGGCCTGGGACACATACGAGCAGTACTTC
.	TRBJ2-2	few	TRBV4-1	CASSSGLIQETGELFF	TGCGCCAGCAGCTCGGGCCTTATCCAGGAAACCGGGGAGCTGTTTTTT
TRBD1	TRBJ1-1	.	TRBV12-3/TRBV12-4	CASSFSGTGMAFF	TGTGCCAGCAGTTTTAGTGGGACAGGGATGGCTTTCTTT
.	TRBJ2-7	.	TRBV14	CASSPGQTSPKGLREQYF	TGTGCCAGCAGCCCCGGGCAGACATCTCCGAAGGGTCTAAGGGAGCAGTACTTC
.	TRBJ1-1	.	TRBV30	CAWRVVFNRNTEAFF	TGTGCCTGGAGGGTTGTTTTTAACCGGAACACTGAAGCTTTCTTT
.	TRBJ2-5	.	TRBV5-1	CASSSDPRGQETQYF	TGCGCCAGCAGCTCCGACCCCCGAGGGCAAGAGACCCAGTACTTC
TRBD1	TRBJ2-1	.	TRBV7-8	CASKPRQGRNEQFF	TGTGCCAGCAAACCTAGACAGGGACGCAATGAGCAGTTCTTC
TRBD1	TRBJ1-6	medium-sized	TRBV10-2	CASIETGKHSPLHF	TGCGCCAGCATTGAGACAGGGAAACATTCACCCCTCCACTTT
.	TRBJ1-6	.	TRBV14	CASSQQGYSPLHF	TGTGCCAGCAGCCAACAGGGTTATTCACCCCTCCACTTT
.	TRBJ1-4	.	TRBV19	CACGVTNEKLFF	TGTGCCTGCGGGGTAACTAATGAAAAACTGTTTTTT
.	TRBJ2-7	.	TRBV18	CASSPPPPSEQYF	TGTGCCAGCTCACCACCCCCACCCTCCGAGCAGTACTTC
TRBD1	TRBJ2-1	.	TRBV27	CASSLFPMAGGDNEQFF	TGTGCCAGCAGTTTATTCCCGATGGCAGGGGGCGACAATGAGCAGTTCTTC